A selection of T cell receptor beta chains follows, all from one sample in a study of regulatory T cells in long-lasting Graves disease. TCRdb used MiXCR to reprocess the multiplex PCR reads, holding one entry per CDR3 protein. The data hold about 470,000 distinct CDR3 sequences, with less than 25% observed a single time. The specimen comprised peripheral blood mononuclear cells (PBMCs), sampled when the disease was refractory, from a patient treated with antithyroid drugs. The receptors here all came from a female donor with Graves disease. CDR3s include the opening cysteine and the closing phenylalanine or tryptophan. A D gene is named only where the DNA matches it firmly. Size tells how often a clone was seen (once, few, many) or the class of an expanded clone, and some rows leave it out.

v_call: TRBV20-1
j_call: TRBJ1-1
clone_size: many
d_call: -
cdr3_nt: TGCAGTGCCCGGACATTTCTGAACACTGAAGCTTTCTTT
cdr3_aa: CSARTFLNTEAFF

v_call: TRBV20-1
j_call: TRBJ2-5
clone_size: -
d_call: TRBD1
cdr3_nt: TGCAGTGCTAGGGATATAACAGGGGGCCAGACCCAGTACTTC
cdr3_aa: CSARDITGGQTQYF

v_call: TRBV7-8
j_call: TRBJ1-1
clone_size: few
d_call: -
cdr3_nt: TGTGCCAGCAGCTTAGTATCCTCCGGGACGGCTACGGGGGCCACTGAAGCTTTCTTT
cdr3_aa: CASSLVSSGTATGATEAFF

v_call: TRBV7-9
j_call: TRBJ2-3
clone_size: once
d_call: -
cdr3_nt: TGTGCCAGCAGCTTCGGGGGTGCACAAGATACGCAGTATTTT
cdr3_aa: CASSFGGAQDTQYF

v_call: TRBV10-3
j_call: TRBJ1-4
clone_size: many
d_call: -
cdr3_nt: TGTGCCATCAGCGAGGAACCCGGGGGTCGGGAAAAACTGTTTTTT
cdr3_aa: CAISEEPGGREKLFF

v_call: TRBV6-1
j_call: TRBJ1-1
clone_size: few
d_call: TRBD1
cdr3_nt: TGTGCCAGCAGTCACAGGGGGATCACTGAAGCTTTCTTT
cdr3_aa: CASSHRGITEAFF

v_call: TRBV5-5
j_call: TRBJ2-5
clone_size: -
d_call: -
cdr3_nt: TGTGCCAGCAGCTTGTTTAGTCTCGGATTGCGGGAGACCCAGTACTTC
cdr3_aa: CASSLFSLGLRETQYF

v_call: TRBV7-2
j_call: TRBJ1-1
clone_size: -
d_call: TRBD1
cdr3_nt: TGTGCCAGCAGCTCCCCACAGGGGAAGAACACTGAAGCTTTCTTT
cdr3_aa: CASSSPQGKNTEAFF

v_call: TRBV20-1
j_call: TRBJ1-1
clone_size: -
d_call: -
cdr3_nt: TGCAGTGCTAGAGAAGAAGCCCAGGGTCAAGCTTTCTTT
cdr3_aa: CSAREEAQGQAFF

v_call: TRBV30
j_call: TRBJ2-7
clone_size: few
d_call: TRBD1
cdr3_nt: TGTGCCTGGAGACGACAGGGAGATCCCTACGAGCAGTACTTC
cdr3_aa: CAWRRQGDPYEQYF

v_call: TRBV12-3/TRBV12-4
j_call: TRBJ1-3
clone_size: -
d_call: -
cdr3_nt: TGTGCCAGCAGCCCCTTCCTAGGGGGAAACACCATATATTTT
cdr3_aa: CASSPFLGGNTIYF

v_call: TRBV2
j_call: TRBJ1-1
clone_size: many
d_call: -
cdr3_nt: TGTGCCAGCAGTGAAGCGCCGGGGTACACTGAAGCTTTCTTT
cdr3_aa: CASSEAPGYTEAFF

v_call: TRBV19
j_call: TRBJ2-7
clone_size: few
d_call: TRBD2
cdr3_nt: TGTGCCAGTGGTCTAGCGGGAGAAACCTACGAGCAGTACTTC
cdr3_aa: CASGLAGETYEQYF

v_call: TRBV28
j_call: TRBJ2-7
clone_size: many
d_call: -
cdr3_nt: TGTGCCAGCAGTTTTATCGACGAGCAGTACTTC
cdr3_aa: CASSFIDEQYF

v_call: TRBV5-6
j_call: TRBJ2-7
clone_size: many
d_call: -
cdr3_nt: TGTGCCAGCAGCTTGGACCCGAGCTCCTACGAGCAGTACTTC
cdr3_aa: CASSLDPSSYEQYF

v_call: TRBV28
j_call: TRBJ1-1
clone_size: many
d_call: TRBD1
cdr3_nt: TGTGCCAGCAGCTTCCGGGACAGGGGGATGAGCACTGAAGCTTTCTTT
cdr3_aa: CASSFRDRGMSTEAFF

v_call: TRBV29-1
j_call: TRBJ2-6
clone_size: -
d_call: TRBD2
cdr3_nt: TGCAGCGTTACAAGGGGCGGGAGTGGCCTCTCTGGGGCCAACGTCCTGACTTTC
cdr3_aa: CSVTRGGSGLSGANVLTF

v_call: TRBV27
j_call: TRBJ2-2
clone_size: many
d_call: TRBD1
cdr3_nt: TGTGCCAGCAGAATGGACAGGGGTGTGACCGGGGAGCTGTTTTTT
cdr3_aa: CASRMDRGVTGELFF

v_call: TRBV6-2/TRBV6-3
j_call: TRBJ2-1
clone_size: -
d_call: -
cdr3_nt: TGTGCCAGCAGTTACTTGTTTGACGAGAACTCCTACAATGAGCAGTTCTTC
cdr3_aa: CASSYLFDENSYNEQFF

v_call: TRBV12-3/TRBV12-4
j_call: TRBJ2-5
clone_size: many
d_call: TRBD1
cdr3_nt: TGTGCCAGCAGTTTAGGGGACAGCCAAGAGACCCAGTACTTC
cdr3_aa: CASSLGDSQETQYF